This TCR beta chain is from a study of T cells in Graves' hyperthyroidism and ophthalmopathy. RNA transcripts yielded amplified TCR beta CDR3 regions. Primed by the HTBI set, a first-round RT-PCR was run on the TCR CDR3. TCRdb re-derived calls from the multiplex PCR reads in MiXCR, one entry per CDR3 protein. The data hold hundreds of thousands of distinct CDR3 sequences, with around 38% observed a single time. V lost 3 bases and J lost 1, with 12 bases in between. CDR3 size: 16 residues. The germline gives CDR1 LNHDA, CDR2 SQIVND (reference sequence). The source of this sequence is a man between 18 and 35 years old with Graves' hyperthyroidism. The rearrangement joins TRBV19 to TRBJ2-2; D gene unclear. Sequencing used blood. This CDR3 reads CASSIFRTGNTGELFF. The DNA of the CDR3 is TGTGCCAGTAGTATCTTCCGGACGGGGAACACCGGGGAGCTGTTTTTT.